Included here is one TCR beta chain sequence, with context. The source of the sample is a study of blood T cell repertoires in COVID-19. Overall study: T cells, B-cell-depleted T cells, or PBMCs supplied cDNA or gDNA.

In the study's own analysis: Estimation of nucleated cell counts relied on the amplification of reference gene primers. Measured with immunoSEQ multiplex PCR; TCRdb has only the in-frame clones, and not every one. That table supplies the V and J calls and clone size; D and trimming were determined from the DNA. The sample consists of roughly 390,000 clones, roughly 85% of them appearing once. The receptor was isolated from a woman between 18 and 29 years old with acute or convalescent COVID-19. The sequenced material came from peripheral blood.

This CDR3 reads CASSSDRVAFF. The CDR3 DNA is TGTGCCAGCAGTTCTGACAGGGTGGCTTTCTTT. This chain joins TRBV12-3 or TRBV12-4 and TRBJ1-1; 7 positions agree with TRBD1. This CDR3 has 11 amino acids. V trimming: 4 bases; J trimming: 11 bases; junction bases outside the gene matches: 4.